One and the same sample provided the 8 T cell receptor beta chains below, sequenced in a study of T cell repertoires in aging, cancer and after chemotherapy. The template was genomic DNA from peripheral blood, not RNA. Multiplex touch-down PCR with TRB-A/B primers amplified rearranged V-D-J TRB sequences. TCRdb re-called the multiplex PCR reads through MiXCR, storing one row per CDR3 protein. The sample records 9,000 to 13,000 distinct CDR3 sequences, over 25% being singletons. The sample comprised blood. Receptors were obtained from a human donor in good health. The donor label of this sample is uncertain.

In the case of this clonotype: One base away lies a much larger clone, so this may be a sequencing read error. The chain combines TRBV6-5 with TRBJ1-3, with D possibly being TRBD1 (6 bases). Germline CDR1 is MNHEY and CDR2 is SVGAGI. The CDR3 sequence is 16 residues long. The V gene lost 1 base and the J gene lost 3 bases, with 13 bases spanning the gap. The DNA for the CDR3 is TGTGCCAGCAGTTACTTGCGCGGGGGCTATGGAAACACCATATATTTT. Its translation: CASSYLRGGYGNTIYF.

J is TRBJ1-1 and V is TRBV19, with TRBD1 matching over 9 bases. The ends lost 6 bases at V and 8 bases at J; junction bases unmatched: 10. Germline V CDR1 and CDR2: LNHDA, SQIVND (reference sequence). There are 14 residues in the CDR3. CDR3 sequence (DNA): TGTGCCAGTAGCACCGACGGGACAGGGCGGGAAGCTTTCTTT. Protein sequence: CASSTDGTGREAFF.

A note on this clonotype: The junction and the germline gene differ at one end; a read error may be behind it. The gene calls are TRBV19 and TRBJ1-1; D is possibly TRBD1 (6 bases). CDR3 length: 15 residues. Germline CDR1 and CDR2: LNHDA and SQIVND (reference sequence). CDR3 protein: CVSSAIQGSATEAFF. CDR3 coding DNA: TGTGTCAGTAGTGCGATACAGGGTTCGGCCACTGAAGCTTTCTTT.

This clonotype is medium-sized within its sample. The chain carries TRBV19 and TRBJ2-1; D remains ambiguous. Trimming cost V 3 bases and J 4 bases, with 10 bases left between them. Per the germline V gene, CDR1 is LNHDA and CDR2 is SQIVND (reference sequence). The CDR3 has 14 amino acids. The CDR3, as DNA: TGTGCCAGTAGTATCGACGGGTGGTACAATGAGCAGTTCTTC. Its translation is CASSIDGWYNEQFF.

The sample holds one count of this clonotype. The genes are TRBV6-1 and TRBJ2-5; tentative D call: TRBD1 (6 bases). CDR3 length: 15 amino acids. V was pared by 4 bases and J by 2 bases, with 14 bases between. Per the germline V gene, CDR1 is MNHNS and CDR2 is SASEGT. CDR3 in amino acids: CASSAVRGGQETQYF. CDR3 bases: TGTGCCAGCAGTGCGGTCCGAGGGGGACAAGAGACCCAGTACTTC.

The chain recombines TRBV19 with TRBJ1-2; D not certain. In germline, CDR1 is LNHDA, CDR2 SQIVND (reference sequence). This CDR3 spans 14 amino acids. Trimming cost V 5 bases and J 8 bases, with 18 bases left between them. DNA of the CDR3: TGTGCCAGTAGTCTTCCCGCGGATGGGGTCGGCTACACCTTC. This sequence encodes CASSLPADGVGYTF.

The V and J genes are TRBV29-1 and TRBJ2-1; the match to TRBD2 covers 10 bases. J gave up 10 bases and V 2 bases, and 8 bases lay outside the gene matches. Germline V CDR1 and CDR2: SQVTM, ANQGSEA. The CDR3 runs to 14 residues. This CDR3 is CSVETGLALGEQFF. CDR3 nucleotides: TGCAGCGTTGAAACGGGACTAGCGCTCGGGGAGCAGTTCTTC.

The chain's CDR3 is CASKGFSNKANYGYTF. CDR3 bases: TGTGCCAGTAAAGGATTTTCTAATAAAGCTAACTATGGCTACACCTTC. The V gene is TRBV27, the J gene TRBJ1-2; unclear D gene. Germline CDR1 is MNHEY and CDR2 is SMNVEV (reference sequence). V lost 9 bases and J lost 0, with 20 bases in between. The CDR3 has 16 residues.